These T cell receptor beta chains were read from a single sample in a study of response to subunit inactivated influenza vaccine. TCRdb recomputed calls from the RT-PCR reads with MiXCR, one row per CDR3 protein. The profile shows about 480,000 distinct CDR3 sequences, approximately 11% of them singletons. Sequenced here: PBMCs from blood, sampled roughly 45 days after vaccination. The origin of the receptors is a man aged 45-60 years who received an inactivated influenza vaccine. CDR3s include the opening cysteine and the closing phenylalanine or tryptophan. The order of the fields is V gene, clone size, D gene, J gene, CDR3 protein, CDR3 DNA. The D gene is left open where the match is weak. Rows may omit the clone size; those that give it use once, few, many or a size class.

TRBV12-3/TRBV12-4,.,TRBD2,TRBJ2-1,CASSLRGRDSEQFF,TGTGCCAGCAGTTTACGCGGGAGGGATAGTGAGCAGTTCTTC
TRBV5-6,.,.,TRBJ2-3,CASSSGVRTDTQYF,TGTGCCAGCAGCTCTGGGGTCCGCACAGATACGCAGTATTTT
TRBV5-1,.,.,TRBJ2-5,CASSLARGSHQETQYF,TGCGCCAGCAGCTTGGCGAGGGGGAGCCACCAAGAGACCCAGTACTTC
TRBV14,.,.,TRBJ1-1,CASSQVPRQAFF,TGTGCCAGCAGCCAGGTGCCGCGACAGGCTTTCTTT
TRBV3-1,.,TRBD1,TRBJ2-7,CASSQTGHVDF,TGTGCCAGCAGCCAGACAGGGCACGTGGACTTC
TRBV12-3/TRBV12-4,many,TRBD1,TRBJ1-1,CASSQGTGVKAFF,TGTGCCAGCAGTCAGGGGACAGGGGTGAAAGCTTTCTTT
TRBV6-5,many,.,TRBJ2-1,CASSYSPGQNYNEQFF,TGTGCCAGCAGTTACTCTCCGGGACAAAACTACAATGAGCAGTTCTTC
TRBV6-2/TRBV6-3,once,.,TRBJ1-5,CASTRTGRQPQHF,TGTGCCAGCACCAGGACGGGCCGTCAGCCCCAGCATTTT
TRBV6-1,many,.,TRBJ2-6,CASRNRVHNVLTF,TGTGCCAGCAGGAATAGGGTTCACAACGTCCTGACTTTC
TRBV6-5,few,.,TRBJ1-4,CASSYTFNEKLFF,TGTGCCAGCAGTTACACCTTTAATGAAAAACTGTTTTTT
TRBV6-2/TRBV6-3,.,.,TRBJ2-7,CASAWDRRGEQYF,TGTGCCAGCGCTTGGGACCGCCGCGGCGAGCAGTACTTC
TRBV4-3,.,.,TRBJ1-2,CASSQEWYNYGYTF,TGCGCCAGCAGCCAAGAATGGTATAACTATGGCTACACCTTC
TRBV30,.,.,TRBJ2-7,CAWGHGEQYF,TGTGCCTGGGGACATGGCGAGCAGTACTTC
TRBV28,few,TRBD2,TRBJ2-5,CASNFGTSGDKETQYF,TGTGCCAGCAACTTCGGGACTAGCGGTGACAAAGAGACCCAGTACTTC
TRBV6-1,few,TRBD2,TRBJ2-2,CASSSGGALRSWAGELFF,TGTGCCAGTTCCTCGGGGGGGGCCCTGCGGAGTTGGGCCGGGGAGCTGTTTTTT
TRBV7-9,many,.,TRBJ2-7,CASSFGEDYEQYF,TGTGCCAGCAGCTTCGGTGAAGATTACGAGCAGTACTTC
TRBV7-9,.,.,TRBJ2-1,CASSFITGRNEQFF,TGTGCCAGCAGCTTTATTACTGGGCGCAATGAGCAGTTCTTC
TRBV7-6,few,TRBD2,TRBJ2-5,CASSLGASSGRETQYF,TGTGCCAGCAGCTTGGGTGCGTCTAGCGGGAGGGAGACCCAGTACTTC
TRBV5-6,many,.,TRBJ1-5,CASSLKGGVQPQHF,TGTGCCAGCAGCTTAAAGGGGGGGGTTCAGCCCCAGCATTTT
TRBV11-1,few,TRBD1,TRBJ2-7,CASSLGALTGTGRSYEQYF,TGTGCCAGCAGCTTAGGGGCCCTCACCGGGACAGGGAGGTCCTACGAGCAGTACTTC
TRBV6-2/TRBV6-3,.,TRBD1,TRBJ2-6,CASSDRGRGANVLTF,TGTGCCAGCAGCGACAGGGGGCGAGGGGCCAACGTCCTGACTTTC
TRBV18,few,TRBD2,TRBJ2-1,CASSRQTSGGPTPNYNEQFF,TGTGCCAGCTCACGACAGACTAGCGGGGGGCCGACGCCTAACTACAATGAGCAGTTCTTC
TRBV11-2,few,.,TRBJ1-3,CASSLTPNTIYF,TGTGCCAGCAGCCTCACCCCGAACACCATATATTTT
TRBV4-1,.,.,TRBJ2-2,CASSQDQSGELFF,TGCGCCAGCAGCCAAGATCAATCCGGGGAGCTGTTTTTT
TRBV28,few,.,TRBJ2-7,CASSVPMPYEQYF,TGTGCCAGCAGTGTTCCTATGCCCTACGAGCAGTACTTC
TRBV6-5,.,.,TRBJ2-6,CASSYVSAGPLGANVLAF,TGTGCCAGCAGTTACGTGTCAGCCGGGCCTCTAGGGGCCAACGTCCTGGCTTTC
TRBV28,few,.,TRBJ2-2,CASIIGGANTGELFF,TGTGCCAGCATTATCGGGGGTGCGAACACCGGGGAGCTGTTTTTT
TRBV3-1,few,.,TRBJ1-2,CASSQGLGPGGYTF,TGTGCCAGCAGCCAAGGTCTAGGACCCGGTGGCTACACCTTC
TRBV27,once,.,TRBJ2-2,CASSFEGPNTGELFF,TGTGCCAGCAGTTTTGAGGGCCCGAACACCGGGGAGCTGTTTTTT
TRBV12-3/TRBV12-4,.,.,TRBJ1-4,CASSFRRADEKLFF,TGTGCCAGCAGTTTCCGGCGCGCGGATGAAAAACTGTTTTTT
TRBV5-6,many,TRBD1,TRBJ2-2,CASSTLRTGNTGELFF,TGTGCCAGCAGCACCCTAAGGACAGGGAACACCGGGGAGCTGTTTTTT
TRBV7-2,many,.,TRBJ1-1,CASSLGRRGEAFF,TGTGCCAGCAGCTTAGGGCGGAGGGGGGAAGCCTTCTTT
TRBV20-1,.,.,TRBJ1-1,CSANPRDYTEAFF,TGCAGTGCCAACCCGAGGGATTACACTGAAGCTTTCTTT
TRBV4-2,few,TRBD2,TRBJ2-7,CASSQAAGGHEQYF,TGTGCCAGCAGCCAAGCCGCGGGGGGCCACGAGCAGTACTTC
TRBV29-1,many,TRBD1,TRBJ2-7,CSVGQGGEQYF,TGCAGCGTGGGACAGGGAGGCGAGCAGTACTTC
TRBV11-3,.,.,TRBJ2-7,CASSSGPSSYEQYF,TGTGCCAGCAGCTCGGGACCAAGCTCCTACGAGCAGTACTTC
TRBV12-3/TRBV12-4,many,.,TRBJ1-3,CASSLRAYASGNTIYF,TGTGCCAGCAGTTTAAGGGCATACGCCTCTGGAAACACCATATATTTT
TRBV4-1,.,.,TRBJ1-5,CASSQERGAGQPQHF,TGCGCCAGCAGCCAAGAACGGGGGGCGGGTCAGCCCCAGCATTTT
TRBV5-1,many,.,TRBJ2-7,CASSLYNRGGRREQYF,TGCGCCAGCAGCTTGTATAACAGGGGGGGCCGGAGGGAGCAGTACTTC
TRBV7-2,.,.,TRBJ1-1,CASSQRGFEAFF,TGTGCCAGCAGCCAGAGGGGTTTTGAAGCTTTCTTT
TRBV3-1,few,TRBD2,TRBJ2-1,CASSPYLLRGGGNEQFF,TGTGCCAGCAGCCCGTACCTTTTGCGGGGGGGCGGGAATGAGCAGTTCTTC
TRBV3-1,few,.,TRBJ2-7,CASSSHDQEQYF,TGTGCCAGCAGCAGCCACGACCAGGAGCAGTACTTC
TRBV6-1,many,TRBD1,TRBJ1-1,CASRFTGDTEAFF,TGTGCCAGCAGATTTACAGGGGACACTGAAGCTTTCTTT
TRBV5-1,.,.,TRBJ2-3,CASSPTAYRVRGTDTQYF,TGCGCCAGCAGCCCGACAGCCTACAGGGTTAGGGGCACAGATACGCAGTATTTT
TRBV5-1,many,TRBD1,TRBJ2-5,CASSLPRTGQETQYF,TGCGCCAGCAGCTTGCCCCGGACAGGACAAGAGACCCAGTACTTC
TRBV7-9,many,.,TRBJ2-7,CASSLPPYEQYF,TGTGCCAGCAGCTTACCGCCCTACGAGCAGTACTTC